A single sample is the source of the 30 T cell receptor beta chains below, sequenced in a study of T-cell reconstitution after alpha-beta-depleted transplantation in children. A TCRbeta library incorporating unique molecular identifiers was prepared. TCRdb re-analysed the PCR reads in MiXCR, keeping a single row per CDR3 protein. This sample has around 30,000 distinct CDR3 sequences, with about 7% found just once. Whole-study findings and limits: Roughly two months post-transplant, alpha-beta T cells reportedly originated from several hundred graft clones that had expanded.

These receptors have no identified antigens. The sequences come from peripheral blood, collected 60 days after TCRalphabeta/CD19-depleted stem cell transplant. The receptor source for this set is a child under two years old who had a stem cell transplant for acute myeloid leukemia, so the T cells may come from the graft donor.

This clonotype occurred many times. This chain joins TRBV4-2 and TRBJ1-1, with no clear D. The CDR3 is 14 amino acids. Germline V lookup: CDR1 LGHNA, CDR2 YNFKEQ. V shed 3 bases and J shed 7 bases, with 15 bases lying between them. In nucleotides, the CDR3 is TGTGCCAGCAGCCATCCCACAAGGACCCTTGAAGCTTTCTTT. Its translation is CASSHPTRTLEAFF.

This clonotype has at least ten counts. Its ends do not fully match the called genes, so a read error is possible. This chain joins TRBV12-3 or TRBV12-4 and TRBJ2-7, with TRBD1 as a possible D gene (6 bases). CDR3 length: 15 residues. CDR3 protein: CASTPRGRGPISLSF. The CDR3 bases are TGTGCCAGCACCCCCCGAGGCAGGGGACCTATTTCGCTGAGTTTC.

By share, this clonotype counts as medium-sized (0.01 to 0.1%). The chain combines TRBV7-8 with TRBJ2-2, with no clear D. The CDR3 is 12 residues long. Per the germline V gene, CDR1 is SGHVS and CDR2 is FQNEAQ. Trimming took off 2 bases at V and 13 bases at J, with 11 bases between the two ends. The CDR3 bases are TGTGCCAGCAGCTTATATAAGGACGGGCTGTTTTTT. It codes for CASSLYKDGLFF.

This clonotype was picked up a small number of times. The germline gene is not matched at one end of the junction; a read error may be the cause. The V call is TRBV12-3 or TRBV12-4, the J call TRBJ2-1; 12 bases align to TRBD2. CDR3 length: 18 amino acids. Here the CDR3 reads CACSFPSGRDLSYNEQFF. CDR3 DNA: TGTGCCTGCAGTTTTCCTAGCGGGAGGGATCTCTCCTACAATGAGCAGTTCTTC.

This chain joins TRBV20-1 and TRBJ1-4; D gene unclear. Germline CDR1 DFQATT, CDR2 SNEGSKA (reference sequence). This CDR3 contains 13 residues. The CDR3 nucleotides are TGCTTTGCTAGAGCAGGATGGGATGAAAAACTGTTTTTT. As protein: CFARAGWDEKLFF.

The sample holds many counts of this clonotype. The rearrangement uses TRBV5-1 and TRBJ2-5, with no clear D. Trimming stripped 5 bases from V and 4 bases from J, with 3 bases between. Germline assignment: CDR1 SGHRS and CDR2 YFSETQ. The CDR3 contains 10 residues. The CDR3 sequence is CASSGETQYF. DNA for the CDR3: TGCGCCAGCAGTGGAGAGACCCAGTACTTC.

At least ten counts were recorded for this clonotype. The chain combines TRBV7-9 with TRBJ2-3; the D is unclear. The CDR3 consists of 15 residues. Trimming stripped 1 base from V and 2 bases from J, with 10 bases between. Germline-derived CDR1 and CDR2 are SEHNR and FQNEAQ (reference sequence). The CDR3 here is CASSLGDTYTDTQYF. Written as DNA, the CDR3 is TGTGCCAGCAGCTTAGGTGACACTTACACAGATACGCAGTATTTT. Complete variable domain (other parts from reference TRBV7-9 and TRBJ2-3): DTGVSQNPRHKITKRGQNVTFRCDPISEHNRLYWYRQTLGQGPEFLTYFQNEAQLEKSRLLSDRFSAERPKGSFSTLEIQRTEQGDSAMYLCASSLGDTYTDTQYFGPGTRLTVL.

This clonotype has ten or more counts. The genes are TRBV12-3 or TRBV12-4 and TRBJ2-3; D not resolved. V lost 2 bases, J lost 6 bases, and 3 bases lay in between. The CDR3 spans 11 residues. CDR3 protein: CASSLRDTQYF. CDR3 coding DNA: TGTGCCAGCAGTTTAAGGGATACGCAGTATTTT.

This clonotype has just a few counts. The gene calls are TRBV6-5 and TRBJ1-5, with 9 bases fitting TRBD1. This CDR3 comprises 17 residues. The germline CDR1 and CDR2 sequences are MNHEY and SVGAGI. The V gene end was trimmed by 4 bases and the J gene end by 1 base; junction bases not matched to a gene: 8. As DNA, the CDR3 is TGTGCCAGCAGTTCCCGACTAGGACAGGGGAGCAATCAGCCCCAGCATTTT. Translating it yields CASSSRLGQGSNQPQHF.

The gene calls are TRBV5-6 and TRBJ1-4; weak D call: TRBD1 (6 bases). The ends were cut back, 4 bases at V and 4 bases at J, with 11 bases in the middle. The CDR3 totals 14 residues. CDR1 SGHDT and CDR2 YYEEEE come from the germline V gene. The CDR3 DNA reads TGTGCCAGCAGCCCGACAGGTTTTAATGAAAAACTGTTTTTT. It is translated as CASSPTGFNEKLFF.

The CDR3 loop reads CASSIIKTKKNQPQHF. The DNA of the CDR3 is TGTGCCAGTAGTATCATAAAAACAAAGAAAAATCAGCCCCAGCATTTT. The J gene is TRBJ1-5, the V gene TRBV19; the D is unclear. The V gene lost 3 bases and the J gene lost 4 bases, with 16 bases spanning the gap. The CDR3 is 16 residues long. Germline lookup yields CDR1 LNHDA and CDR2 SQIVND (reference sequence).

This clonotype was seen many times. The V call is TRBV4-3, the J call TRBJ2-3; possible D gene TRBD2, 7 bases. The CDR3 has 15 residues. With 4 bases removed from V and 1 base from J, the gap between germline ends came to 12 bases. Germline CDR1 and CDR2: LGHNA and YSLEER. CDR3 sequence: CASSPRGARTDTQYF. The CDR3 DNA sequence: TGCGCCAGCAGCCCCCGGGGGGCCCGCACAGATACGCAGTATTTT.

This clonotype was counted ten times or more. This chain uses TRBV9 with TRBJ2-7; the D is unclear. This CDR3 spans 11 amino acids. Germline V gene data show CDR1 as SGDLS and CDR2 as YYNGEE. V was pared by 6 bases and J by 3 bases, with 7 bases between. CDR3 nucleotide sequence: TGTGCCAGCACCTTTAGCTACGAGCAGTACTTC. It is translated as CASTFSYEQYF.

This clonotype was detected ten times or more. This sequence joins TRBV9 and TRBJ2-2, with no clear D. V lost 4 bases to trimming and J lost 6 bases, with 10 bases between them. Germline assignment: CDR1 SGDLS and CDR2 YYNGEE. The length of the CDR3 is 13 residues. Written as DNA, the CDR3 is TGTGCCAGCAGCACCAGGATCCCCGGGGAGCTGTTTTTT. The encoded protein is CASSTRIPGELFF.

This clonotype was observed many times. The V gene is TRBV6-6, the J gene TRBJ2-7; TRBD2 matches 7 bases. The CDR3 extends over 12 amino acids. Per germline, CDR1 MNHNY and CDR2 SVGAGI (reference sequence). V lost 7 bases to trimming and J lost 2 bases; unmatched junction nucleotides: 2. In nucleotides, the CDR3 is TGTGCCAGCATCGGGGGGACCTACGAGCAGTACTTC. Its translation is CASIGGTYEQYF.

This clonotype was observed many times. The rearrangement uses TRBV6-5 and TRBJ2-2, with TRBD1 identical over 9 bases. CDR1 is MNHEY and CDR2 is SVGAGI in the germline V gene. CDR3 length equals 15 residues. V trimming: 4 bases; J trimming: 6 bases; junction bases outside the gene matches: 6. CDR3 sequence reads: CASSFRDRVPGELFF. The CDR3 DNA sequence: TGTGCCAGCAGTTTTCGGGACAGGGTACCCGGGGAGCTGTTTTTT.

This clonotype was recorded many times. V gene TRBV6-5 combines with J gene TRBJ2-5; no reliable D call. Germline values: CDR1 MNHEY, CDR2 SVGAGI. This CDR3 region has 12 residues. Trimming took 2 bases from V and 5 from J, leaving 6 bases between them. CDR3 in amino acids: CASSYNAETQYF. The CDR3 region has the DNA TGTGCCAGCAGTTACAACGCCGAGACCCAGTACTTC.

The sample holds many counts of this clonotype. The rearrangement links TRBV7-9 to TRBJ2-7; D gene uncertain. Trimming stripped 5 bases from V and 3 bases from J, with 14 bases between. The CDR3 is 14 amino acids. Germline V gene lookup returns CDR1 SEHNR and CDR2 FQNEAQ (reference sequence). The CDR3 sequence: CASSPRIRLYEQYF. In DNA form, the CDR3 reads TGTGCCAGCAGCCCCCGGATTCGCCTCTACGAGCAGTACTTC.

The J gene is TRBJ2-6, the V gene TRBV9, with a weak D call TRBD1 (5 bases). The CDR3 has 19 amino acids. V dropped 10 bases and J dropped 1 base, with 27 bases sitting between them. Germline values: CDR1 SGDLS, CDR2 YYNGEE. The CDR3 sequence: CASSEPAQGLISGANVLTF. For the CDR3, the DNA is TGTGCCTCCAGCGAACCGGCCCAGGGTCTCATTTCTGGGGCCAACGTCCTGACTTTC.

This clonotype was recorded at least ten times. In nucleotides, the CDR3 is TGTGCCAGCTCACCCCCTTGGACAGGCCCCCGCACAGATACGCAGTATTTT. Amino acid sequence: CASSPPWTGPRTDTQYF. The V call is TRBV18, the J call TRBJ2-3; 7 nucleotides agree with TRBD1. This CDR3 has 17 residues. CDR1 and CDR2 from the germline V gene are KGHSH and LQKENI. J lost 1 base, V lost 3 bases, and 10 bases had no gene match.

This clonotype appeared many times. The chain combines TRBV20-1 with TRBJ2-7; 7 bases map to TRBD2. Germline CDR1 and CDR2: DFQATT and SNEGSKA (reference sequence). The CDR3 is made up of 14 amino acids. The V and J ends lost 3 bases and 3 bases, in that order; junction bases with no gene match: 8. CDR3 in DNA: TGCAGTGCTAGTTCCGGACTAGGCATCTACGAGCAGTACTTC. Translating it yields CSASSGLGIYEQYF.

This clonotype has ten or more counts. This sequence joins TRBV7-8 and TRBJ1-2; TRBD1 agrees at 10 bases. V shed 5 bases and J 5 bases; nucleotides not matched to a gene: 8. Germline V lookup: CDR1 SGHVS, CDR2 FQNEAQ. CDR3 length: 15 amino acids. CDR3 sequence: CASSPWTGGGYGYTF. DNA of the CDR3: TGTGCCAGCAGCCCCTGGACAGGGGGAGGTTATGGCTACACCTTC. Looking up the rest from reference TRBV7-8 and TRBJ1-2 gives the full variable domain: GAGVSQSPRYKVAKRGQDVALRCDPISGHVSLFWYQQALGQGPEFLTYFQNEAQLDKSGLPSDRFFAERPEGSVSTLKIQRTQQEDSAVYLCASSPWTGGGYGYTFGSGTRLTVV.

The V call is TRBV7-2, the J call TRBJ2-1; TRBD2 matches 8 bases. Unmatched junction bases numbered 7, after V lost 3 bases and J lost 6 bases. The V gene's germline CDR1 is SGHTA and CDR2 FQGNSA. The CDR3 is made up of 15 amino acids. CDR3 nucleotide sequence: TGTGCCAGCAGCTTTCCGGGACTAGGGGGCAATGAGCAGTTCTTC. This gives the protein CASSFPGLGGNEQFF.

This clonotype came up many times. This chain connects TRBV27 to TRBJ1-1; TRBD1 is a possible D gene (5 bases). The CDR3 sequence is 11 residues long. Germline V gene sequence: CDR1 MNHEY, CDR2 SMNVEV (reference sequence). Trimming shortened V by 8 bases and J by 11 bases, and 15 bases separated the two germline ends. The CDR3 protein is CASWGGEHAFF. CDR3 bases: TGTGCCAGCTGGGGAGGGGAGCACGCTTTCTTT.

This clonotype was counted at least ten times. The DNA of the CDR3 is TGCGCCAGCAGCCAAGATAGCTACACTGAAGCTTTCTTT. Protein product: CASSQDSYTEAFF. V gene TRBV4-3 combines with J gene TRBJ1-1; D is ambiguous. The CDR3 is 13 amino acids. Deletions cut 0 bases from V and 3 bases from J, with 5 bases between. Germline CDR1 LGHNA, CDR2 YSLEER.

This clonotype was detected many times. The chain couples TRBV28 to TRBJ2-2; no clear D gene. The CDR3 contains 14 residues. V dropped 5 bases and J dropped 3 bases, with 10 bases sitting between them. In germline, CDR1 is MDHEN, CDR2 SYDVKM. In DNA, the CDR3 is TGTGCCAGCAGTCACTCGAGTGACACCGGGGAGCTGTTTTTT. Translating it yields CASSHSSDTGELFF. The full variable domain, in which reference TRBV28 and TRBJ2-2 provide the parts outside the CDR3, is DVKVTQSSRYLVKRTGEKVFLECVQDMDHENMFWYRQDPGLGLRLIYFSYDVKMKEKGDIPEGYSVSREKKERFSLILESASTNQTSMYLCASSHSSDTGELFFGEGSRLTVL.

There are many counts of this clonotype. The rearrangement uses TRBV27 and TRBJ1-6; D ambiguous. The germline V gene encodes CDR1 MNHEY and CDR2 SMNVEV (reference sequence). The CDR3 has 15 residues. Trimming pared 4 bases from V and 0 bases from J, leaving 7 bases between. The CDR3 DNA is TGTGCCAGCAGTTCGAAGAGCTCCTATAATTCACCCCTCCACTTT. Translating it yields CASSSKSSYNSPLHF.

There are many counts of this clonotype. The chain is built from TRBV7-2 and TRBJ2-3; D is perhaps TRBD2 (7 bases). This CDR3 has 16 residues. Trimming left V 1 base short and J 8 bases short, with 19 bases between. Germline CDR1 reads SGHTA; CDR2 reads FQGNSA. As DNA, the CDR3 is TGTGCCAGCAGCTTAGGGGAGGGGGGGCCGTCGGGTACGCAGTATTTT. Encoded protein: CASSLGEGGPSGTQYF.

This clonotype was counted ten times or more. The V call is TRBV12-3 or TRBV12-4, the J call TRBJ2-7; 10 positions match TRBD1. CDR3 size: 15 residues. V trimming: 5 bases; J trimming: 5 bases; junction bases outside the gene matches: 9. The DNA for the CDR3 is TGTGCCAGCAGTCCGGGACAGGGGAGGCGCCACGAGCAGTACTTC. The encoded protein is CASSPGQGRRHEQYF.

This clonotype was detected a few times. The chain joins TRBV12-3 or TRBV12-4 to TRBJ2-2; the D gene could be TRBD1 or TRBD2 (5 bases each). This CDR3 has 19 residues. With 10 bases removed from V and 4 bases from J, the gap between germline ends came to 31 bases. CDR3 in amino acids: CAICSSRIGHFGGTGELFF. As DNA, the CDR3 is TGTGCCATCTGTTCATCCCGAATTGGACACTTTGGGGGCACCGGGGAGCTGTTTTTT.